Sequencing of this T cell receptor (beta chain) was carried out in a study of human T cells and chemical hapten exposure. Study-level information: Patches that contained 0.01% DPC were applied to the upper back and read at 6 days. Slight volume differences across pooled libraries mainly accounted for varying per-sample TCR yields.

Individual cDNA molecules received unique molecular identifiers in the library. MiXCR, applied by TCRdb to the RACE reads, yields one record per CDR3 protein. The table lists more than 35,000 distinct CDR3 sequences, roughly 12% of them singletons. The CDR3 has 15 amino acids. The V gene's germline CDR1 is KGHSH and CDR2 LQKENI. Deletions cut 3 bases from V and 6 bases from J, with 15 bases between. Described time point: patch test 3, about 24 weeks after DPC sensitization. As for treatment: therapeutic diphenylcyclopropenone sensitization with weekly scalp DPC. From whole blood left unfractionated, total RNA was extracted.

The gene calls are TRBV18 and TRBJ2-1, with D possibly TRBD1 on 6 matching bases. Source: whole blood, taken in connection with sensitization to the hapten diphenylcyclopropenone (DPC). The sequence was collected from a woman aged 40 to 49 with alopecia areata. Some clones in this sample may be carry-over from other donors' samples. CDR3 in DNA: TGTGCCAGCTCACCGGGGGCAGGATCGGGCAATGAGCAGTTCTTC. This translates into CASSPGAGSGNEQFF.